One and the same sample provided the 19 T cell receptor beta chains below, sequenced in a study of blood T cell repertoires in COVID-19. This table comes from immunoSEQ multiplex PCR, and its TCRdb copy is limited to in-frame clones, with some not included. The sample comprises about 120,000 clones, roughly 89% of which are singletons, and under 4.5% rests with the top ten. Material for sequencing was peripheral blood. The source is a woman in her sixties or seventies with COVID-19, enrolled during active disease.

The V call is TRBV12-3 or TRBV12-4, the J call TRBJ1-2; no firm D call. This CDR3 contains 11 residues. With 6 bases removed from V and 10 bases from J, the gap between germline ends came to 12 bases. The CDR3 is CASSNRVLYTF. CDR3 nucleotides: TGTGCCAGCAGCAATCGGGTACTCTACACCTTC.

The J gene is TRBJ2-1, the V gene TRBV11-3; 7 nucleotides match TRBD1. The CDR3 length is 15 residues. In germline, CDR1 is SGHNT, CDR2 YENEEA. V was pared by 1 base and J by 7 bases, with 7 bases of the junction left unmatched. DNA for the CDR3: TGTGCCAGCAGCTTAGGAAGGGGGCTGGAGAATGAGCAGTTCTTC. Protein sequence: CASSLGRGLENEQFF.

In this sample, this clone turned up a few times. The V call is TRBV7-9, the J call TRBJ1-3, with 7 bases matching TRBD1. Per germline, CDR1 SEHNR and CDR2 FQNEAQ (reference sequence). The CDR3 consists of 14 residues. After removal of 4 bases from V and 3 bases from J, the junction contained 3 bases not matched to a gene. The CDR3 DNA follows: TGTGCCAGCAGCTCCGGGACAGATGGAAACACCATATATTTT. The encoded protein is CASSSGTDGNTIYF.

The V and J genes are TRBV4-3 and TRBJ2-6; the match to TRBD1 covers 7 bases. Per the germline V gene, CDR1 is LGHNA and CDR2 is YSLEER. The J segment lost 0 bases and the V segment lost 0 bases, leaving 11 bases of the junction unmatched. The CDR3 extends over 20 amino acids. This CDR3 is CASSQDSVPGGSSGANVLTF. CDR3 sequence (DNA): TGCGCCAGCAGCCAAGATAGCGTCCCAGGGGGTTCCTCTGGGGCCAACGTCCTGACTTTC.

The chain employs TRBV9 and TRBJ2-5, with 8 positions matching TRBD1. The CDR3 loop spans 13 amino acids. V shed 6 bases, J shed 7 bases, and the junction held 8 bases outside the gene matches. The germline CDR1 and CDR2 sequences are SGDLS and YYNGEE. The CDR3 nucleotides read TGTGCCAGCACCCTGACAGGGACAGGGACCCAGTACTTC. It yields the protein CASTLTGTGTQYF. The complete variable domain, with remaining parts taken from reference TRBV9 and TRBJ2-5, reads DSGVTQTPKHLITATGQRVTLRCSPRSGDLSVYWYQQSLDQGLQFLIQYYNGEERAKGNILERFSAQQFPDLHSELNLSSLELGDSALYFCASTLTGTGTQYFGPGTRLLVL.

The V call is TRBV5-1, the J call TRBJ1-6; no firm D call. The CDR3 totals 13 residues. The germline gives CDR1 SGHRS, CDR2 YFSETQ. Trimming cost V 1 base and J 7 bases, with 6 bases left between them. For the CDR3, the DNA is TGCGCCAGCAGCTTGAGCCCAAATTCACCCCTCCACTTT. The encoded protein is CASSLSPNSPLHF.

The chain links TRBV7-7 to TRBJ1-3, with 7 positions matching TRBD1. The V gene's germline CDR1 is SSHAT and CDR2 FNYEAQ (reference sequence). The CDR3 contains 15 residues. V lost 5 bases and J lost 2; bases outside the gene matches: 6. The CDR3 here is CASSQGTATGNTIYF. CDR3 nucleotides: TGTGCCAGCAGCCAGGGGACAGCTACTGGAAACACCATATATTTT.

The rearrangement uses TRBV2 and TRBJ1-4; maybe TRBD1 (5 bases). Germline CDR1 reads SNHLY; CDR2 reads FYNNEI. V was cut by 3 bases and J by 11 bases, with 13 bases left in between. This CDR3 is 13 amino acids long. CDR3: CASSEGEGVKLFF. The CDR3 nucleotides read TGTGCCAGCAGTGAGGGGGAGGGAGTTAAACTGTTTTTT.

This rearrangement joins TRBV19 to TRBJ1-5, with a tentative D call TRBD1 (6 bases). With 3 bases removed from V and 5 bases from J, the gap between germline ends came to 11 bases. The CDR3 runs to 14 residues. Germline values: CDR1 LNHDA, CDR2 SQIVND (reference sequence). Here the CDR3 DNA reads TGTGCCAGTAGTATTTTCCCAGGGGATCAGCCCCAGCATTTT. Encoded protein: CASSIFPGDQPQHF.

This chain connects TRBV7-8 to TRBJ2-5, with 12 bases fitting TRBD2. CDR3 length: 16 amino acids. Losses at the gene ends were 5 bases for V and 4 bases for J; bases not matched to a gene: 8. The germline V gene has CDR1 SGHVS and CDR2 FQNEAQ. This CDR3 reads CASSLSSGGASETQYF. The CDR3 DNA follows: TGTGCCAGCAGCCTGTCTAGCGGGGGGGCCTCAGAGACCCAGTACTTC. Full variable domain (missing parts from reference TRBV7-8 and TRBJ2-5): GAGVSQSPRYKVAKRGQDVALRCDPISGHVSLFWYQQALGQGPEFLTYFQNEAQLDKSGLPSDRFFAERPEGSVSTLKIQRTQQEDSAVYLCASSLSSGGASETQYFGPGTRLLVL.

The J gene is TRBJ2-5, the V gene TRBV11-2; 8 bases line up with TRBD1. The CDR3 is 16 amino acids. Per the germline V gene, CDR1 is SGHAT and CDR2 is FQNNGV. The V gene end was trimmed by 2 bases and the J gene end by 5 bases; junction bases not matched to a gene: 10. The CDR3 DNA follows: TGTGCCAGCAGCTTACTACGGACAGGGAGAGCGGAGACCCAGTACTTC. This encodes CASSLLRTGRAETQYF.

This chain connects TRBV21-1 to TRBJ1-1; no check of the table's D call, TRBD1, against the DNA was made. TRBV21-1 is deemed a pseudogene. The CDR3 consists of 16 residues. This CDR3 reads CASSKVYRFENTEAFF. CDR3 nucleotides: TGTGCCAGCAGCAAAGTTTACAGATTCGAGAACACTGAAGCTTTCTTT.

This clone was counted only a few times. V gene TRBV4-3 combines with J gene TRBJ2-7; tentative D call: TRBD1 (5 bases). Germline loops: CDR1 LGHNA, CDR2 YSLEER. V was pared by 1 base and J by 3 bases, with 13 bases between. The CDR3 loop spans 15 amino acids. The CDR3 loop reads CASSQVSAGRYEQYF. The DNA for the CDR3 is TGCGCCAGCAGCCAAGTTTCGGCAGGGCGCTACGAGCAGTACTTC.

The V and J genes are TRBV7-9 and TRBJ1-6; TRBD1 agrees at 7 bases. Unmatched junction bases numbered 8, after V lost 6 bases and J lost 9 bases. The CDR3 has 14 residues. Germline CDR1 is SEHNR and CDR2 is FQNEAQ (reference sequence). The CDR3 is CASRAGTVGSPLHF. DNA of the CDR3: TGTGCCAGCAGAGCCGGGACAGTCGGTTCACCCCTCCACTTT.

This sequence joins TRBV3-1 (or the pseudogene TRBV3-2) and TRBJ2-5; 8 bases agree with TRBD2. The trim removed 7 bases at V and 1 base at J, leaving 11 bases unmatched. The CDR3 totals 16 residues. The germline V gene encodes CDR1 LGHDT and CDR2 YNNKEL (reference sequence). In DNA, the CDR3 is TGTGCCAGCAACCCAATTTGGACTAGCCGCCAAGAGACCCAGTACTTC. Encoded protein: CASNPIWTSRQETQYF.

This clone was seen once. The CDR3, as DNA: TGTGCCACCAGCAGAGATCGCGGGGTTCAAGAGACCCAGTACTTC. It translates to CATSRDRGVQETQYF. The chain links TRBV15 to TRBJ2-5, with a weak D call TRBD2 (6 bases). The V gene lost 0 bases and the J gene lost 2 bases, with 10 bases spanning the gap. The CDR3 has 15 amino acids. CDR1 is LNHNV, CDR2 YYDKDF, per germline (reference sequence).

The chain joins TRBV7-2 to TRBJ1-2; 8 bases match TRBD1. Trimming removed 1 base from V and 7 bases from J; junction bases left unmatched: 2. Per germline, CDR1 SGHTA and CDR2 FQGNSA. There are 13 residues in the CDR3. CDR3 sequence: CASSLVDRAGYTF. The CDR3 bases are TGTGCCAGCAGCTTAGTGGACAGGGCTGGCTACACCTTC.

This clone has only one observation. This chain uses TRBV27 with TRBJ2-7, with D perhaps TRBD2 (6 bases). The CDR3 is 15 residues long. Germline V gives CDR1 MNHEY, CDR2 SMNVEV (reference sequence). Trimming pared 3 bases from V and 4 bases from J, leaving 16 bases between. The CDR3 sequence is CASSLEGPPLYEQYF. Written as DNA, the CDR3 is TGTGCCAGCAGTTTGGAGGGTCCCCCTCTGTACGAGCAGTACTTC.

The chain uses TRBV6-5 and TRBJ2-5; 8 bases are a match to TRBD1. V lost 6 bases, J lost 5 bases, and 11 bases stayed unmatched. CDR1 is MNHEY, CDR2 SVGAGI, per germline. The CDR3 is 15 residues long. This CDR3 is CASSPGQAFQETQYF. The DNA of the CDR3 is TGTGCCAGCAGCCCGGGACAGGCCTTTCAGGAGACCCAGTACTTC.